This T cell receptor (beta chain) was recovered during a study of shared clonotypes between healthy human individuals. The CDR3 runs 17 residues. V lost 1 base and J 2 bases, leaving 18 bases between the germline ends. As handled by the study authors: Filtering differed, since immunoSEQ gave only junction sequences and no quality scores. Sequencing was performed with immunoSEQ multiplex PCR; in TCRdb, only in-frame clones are kept and a portion is missing. V and J calls and clone size follow that table, whereas D and trimming were derived from the DNA. The sample lists under 2.5 million clones, roughly 90% seen once, with around 0.4% in the top ten.

The material sequenced was naive CD4+ T cells from PBMCs. Subset specified: CD45RA+ positively selected. The TCR sequence derives from a young man in good health. Some clones in this sample may be carry-over from other donors' samples. The chain links TRBV6-7 to TRBJ2-7; D is perhaps TRBD1 or TRBD2 (5 bases each). TRBV6-7 is an open reading frame whose function is uncertain. In DNA, the CDR3 is TGTGCCAGCAGTTACTTCGGTCGTCTGGGGGTTCCCTACGAGCAGTACTTC. Encoded protein: CASSYFGRLGVPYEQYF.